This entry describes one T cell receptor beta chain. The data stem from a study of blood T cell repertoires in COVID-19. Across the study: The study drew acute and convalescent COVID-19 samples from the United States, Italy and Spain. Nucleic acid was either cDNA or gDNA, and it came from T cells, B-cell-depleted T cells, or PBMCs.

Germline CDR1 reads LGHNA; CDR2 reads YSLEER. V trimming: 0 bases; J trimming: 3 bases; junction bases outside the gene matches: 13. CDR3 length: 19 residues. How the authors handled the data: The authors estimated nucleated cell counts from reference gene primer amplification. Libraries were prepared by immunoSEQ multiplex PCR; TCRdb keeps only in-frame clonotypes and omits some of them. V, J and clone size derive from that table, while D and trimming were established from the DNA sequence. The sample records approximately 300,000 clones, 89% being singletons. The sequenced material came from peripheral blood. The chain couples TRBV4-3 to TRBJ2-1; 8 bases line up with TRBD1. The sequence was collected from a man aged 18 to 29 who had recovered from COVID-19. Here the CDR3 DNA reads TGCGCCAGCAGCCAAGATTTCGTGGGAGGACAGGGACGCTACAATGAGCAGTTCTTC. It codes for CASSQDFVGGQGRYNEQFF.